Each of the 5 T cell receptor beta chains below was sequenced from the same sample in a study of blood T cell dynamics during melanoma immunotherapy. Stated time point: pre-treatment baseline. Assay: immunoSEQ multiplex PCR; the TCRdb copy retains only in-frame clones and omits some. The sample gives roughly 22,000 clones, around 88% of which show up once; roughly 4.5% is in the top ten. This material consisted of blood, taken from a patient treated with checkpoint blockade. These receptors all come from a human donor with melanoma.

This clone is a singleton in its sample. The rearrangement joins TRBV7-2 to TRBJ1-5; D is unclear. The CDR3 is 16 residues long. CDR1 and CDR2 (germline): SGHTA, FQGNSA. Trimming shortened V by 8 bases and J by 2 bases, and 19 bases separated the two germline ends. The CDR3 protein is CASGPSVSGGNQPQHF. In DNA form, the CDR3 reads TGTGCCAGCGGACCCTCGGTCTCCGGAGGCAATCAGCCCCAGCATTTT.

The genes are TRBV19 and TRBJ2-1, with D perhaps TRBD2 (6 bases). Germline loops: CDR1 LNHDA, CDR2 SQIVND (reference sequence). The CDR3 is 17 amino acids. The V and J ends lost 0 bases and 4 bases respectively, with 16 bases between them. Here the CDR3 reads CASSIDLWSGRYNEQFF. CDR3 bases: TGTGCCAGTAGTATAGATCTATGGAGCGGGCGTTACAATGAGCAGTTCTTC.

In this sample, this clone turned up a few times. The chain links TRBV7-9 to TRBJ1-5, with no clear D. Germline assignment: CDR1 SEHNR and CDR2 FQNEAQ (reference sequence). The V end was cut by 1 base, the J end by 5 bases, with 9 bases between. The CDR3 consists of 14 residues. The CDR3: CASSLGQIHQPQHF. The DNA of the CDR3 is TGTGCCAGCAGCTTAGGACAAATCCATCAGCCCCAGCATTTT.

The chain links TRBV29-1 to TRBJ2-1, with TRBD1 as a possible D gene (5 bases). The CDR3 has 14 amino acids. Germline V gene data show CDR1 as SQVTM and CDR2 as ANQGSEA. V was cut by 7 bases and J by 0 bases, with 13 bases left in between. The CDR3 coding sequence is TGCAGCGCCTGCTTAGGGGCCTCCTACAATGAGCAGTTCTTC. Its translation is CSACLGASYNEQFF.

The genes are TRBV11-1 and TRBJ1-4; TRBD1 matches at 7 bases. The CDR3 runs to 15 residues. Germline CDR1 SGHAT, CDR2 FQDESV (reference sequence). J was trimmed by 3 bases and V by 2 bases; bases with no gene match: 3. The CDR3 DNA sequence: TGTGCCAGCAGCTTACGGACAGGACCTAATGAAAAACTGTTTTTT. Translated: CASSLRTGPNEKLFF.